This T cell receptor beta chain was observed in a study of T cell responses to AZD1222 COVID-19 vaccine. Study-level points and caveats: A rise in Spike-specific TCR breadth and depth followed two AZD1222 doses. The donors showed a predominance of white British ancestry and of females, with possible underestimation of clonal diversity. Just six AZD1222 recipients were seropositive at baseline. Spike regions recognized by vaccine-associated CD4 TCRs spanned the protein, led by 160-218 and 743-854.

Produced via immunoSEQ multiplex PCR; TCRdb's table is partial and in-frame only. The sample has 130,000 to 150,000 clones; approximately 89% are singletons. A word on this clone: The target antigen is unknown.

This sequence originates from an adult in good health. This material consisted of peripheral blood, taken on day 0 of AZD1222 vaccination.

The CDR3 is CAISERRPGGGKNEQFF. CDR3 DNA sequence: TGTGCCATCAGTGAGAGGAGACCAGGGGGCGGAAAGAATGAGCAGTTCTTC. This chain uses TRBV10-3 with TRBJ2-1, with 8 bases fitting TRBD1. This CDR3 region has 17 residues. Per the germline V gene, CDR1 is ENHRY and CDR2 is SYGVKD. V shed 2 bases, J shed 7 bases, and the junction held 13 bases outside the gene matches.